One sample yielded the 10 T cell receptor beta chains listed below, sequenced in a study of shared clonotypes between healthy human individuals. Repertoires were generated with immunoSEQ multiplex PCR, while TCRdb's copy carries only in-frame clones and drops some. The table lists about 2.4 million clones, around nine tenths of them singletons. The sequenced material came from naive CD4+ T cells sorted from blood. The sample's subset: CD45RA+ positively selected. The receptors shown here come from a man between 18 and 29 years old in good health.

The chain is built from TRBV10-3 and TRBJ2-2; D is possibly TRBD2 (6 bases). V was cut by 4 bases and J by 7 bases, with 13 bases left in between. The CDR3 length is 14 residues. Germline lookup yields CDR1 ENHRY and CDR2 SYGVKD. This CDR3 is CAISAEEGIGELFF. The DNA for the CDR3 is TGTGCCATCAGTGCTGAGGAGGGTATCGGGGAGCTGTTTTTT.

Remarks on this clone: This CDR3 is also generated by other DNA sequences in the sample. The gene calls are TRBV18 and TRBJ1-2; TRBD1 aligns across 8 bases. The germline V gene has CDR1 KGHSH and CDR2 LQKENI. This CDR3 is built from 13 residues. V shed 6 bases and J 3 bases; nucleotides not matched to a gene: 3. The CDR3 DNA follows: TGTGCCAGCTCGCCGACAGGGGACTATGGCTACACCTTC. Translated, it gives CASSPTGDYGYTF.

This clone was seen a few times. Other DNA sequences in the sample encode the same CDR3. The V gene is TRBV7-3, the J gene TRBJ2-5, with D unresolved. The germline V gene encodes CDR1 SGHTA and CDR2 FQGTGA. Trimming left V 2 bases short and J 1 base short, with 5 bases between. The CDR3 has 13 residues. This chain's CDR3 is CASSLGVQETQYF. The CDR3 nucleotides read TGTGCCAGCAGCTTAGGGGTCCAAGAGACCCAGTACTTC. Based on the CDR3 plus reference TRBV7-3 and TRBJ2-5, the full variable domain is GAGVSQTPSNKVTEKGKYVELRCDPISGHTALYWYRQSLGQGPEFLIYFQGTGAADDSGLPNDRFFAVRPEGSVSTLKIQRTERGDSAVYLCASSLGVQETQYFGPGTRLLVL.

The chain is built from TRBV28 and TRBJ2-3; D gene uncertain. Germline-derived CDR1 and CDR2 are MDHEN and SYDVKM. V lost 6 bases, J lost 2 bases, and 3 bases lay in between. There are 11 residues in the CDR3. CDR3 sequence reads: CASRHTDTQYF. For the CDR3, the DNA is TGTGCCAGCAGGCACACAGATACGCAGTATTTT.

The chain is built from TRBV6-1 and TRBJ1-2; D is unclear. The CDR3 is made up of 15 amino acids. V was trimmed by 1 base and J by 1 base, leaving 10 bases between them. Germline V gene sequence: CDR1 MNHNS, CDR2 SASEGT. In nucleotides, the CDR3 is TGTGCCAGCAGTGAAGAGACACTATTTAACTATGGCTACACCTTC. It specifies CASSEETLFNYGYTF.

J is TRBJ2-5 and V is TRBV5-1; 8 nucleotides agree with TRBD2. The V and J ends lost 4 bases and 5 bases, in that order; junction bases with no gene match: 7. CDR1 is SGHRS, CDR2 YFSETQ, per germline. This CDR3 has 14 amino acids. The DNA of the CDR3 is TGCGCCAGCAGCGTTGAGACTAGCGCGGAGACCCAGTACTTC. Translated: CASSVETSAETQYF. Combining the CDR3 with reference TRBV5-1 and TRBJ2-5 gives the whole variable domain KAGVTQTPRYLIKTRGQQVTLSCSPISGHRSVSWYQQTPGQGLQFLFEYFSETQRNKGNFPGRFSGRQFSNSRSEMNVSTLELGDSALYLCASSVETSAETQYFGPGTRLLVL.

This chain connects TRBV6-5 to TRBJ2-7, with D hard to call. CDR1 and CDR2 from the germline V gene are MNHEY and SVGAGI. The CDR3 totals 14 residues. Deletions cut 3 bases from V and 2 bases from J, with 11 bases between. The CDR3 sequence: CASSYPGPPYEQYF. CDR3 nucleotide sequence: TGTGCCAGCAGTTATCCCGGGCCACCCTACGAGCAGTACTTC.

The chain is built from TRBV19 and TRBJ2-7, with TRBD2 identical over 13 bases. V was pared by 6 bases and J by 6 bases, with 11 bases of the junction left unmatched. Germline CDR1 is LNHDA and CDR2 is SQIVND (reference sequence). The CDR3 is 16 residues long. The CDR3 here is CASRGLAGAHSGEQYF. The CDR3 DNA sequence: TGTGCCAGTAGAGGACTAGCGGGAGCACATTCAGGCGAGCAGTACTTC.

This rearrangement joins TRBV5-1 to TRBJ2-7; unclear D gene. The germline gives CDR1 SGHRS, CDR2 YFSETQ. The CDR3 is made up of 15 amino acids. With 0 bases removed from V and 2 bases from J, the gap between germline ends came to 12 bases. CDR3 protein: CASSLEARLTYEQYF. The CDR3 coding sequence is TGCGCCAGCAGCTTGGAGGCCAGGTTAACCTACGAGCAGTACTTC.

This rearrangement joins TRBV28 to TRBJ1-2, with D unresolved. Germline V gene sequence: CDR1 MDHEN, CDR2 SYDVKM. V was shortened by 5 bases and J by 3 bases, with 10 bases between the two germline ends. CDR3 length equals 13 residues. Written as DNA, the CDR3 is TGTGCCAGCAGTCTCCTGGAAGACTATGGCTACACCTTC. It is translated as CASSLLEDYGYTF.